The next 2 T cell receptor beta chains were all read from a single sample in a study of cytomegalovirus exposure and HLA in healthy donors. Both 60 Vbeta primers and 13 Jbeta primers went into the PCR. Measured with immunoSEQ multiplex PCR; TCRdb has only the in-frame clones, and not every one. This specimen shows around 34,000 clones; the ten leading clones hold 1.5% to 2%. The sequenced sample consisted of PBMCs. These receptors were obtained from a woman aged 40-49 years in good health and CMV-seropositive.

This clone is called medium-sized based on its frequency. The V gene is TRBV19, the J gene TRBJ2-5; 7 bases agree with TRBD1. V lost 7 bases and J lost 4; bases outside the gene matches: 6. This CDR3 is 13 amino acids long. Germline V gives CDR1 LNHDA, CDR2 SQIVND (reference sequence). The CDR3: CASNAAGGETQYF. The CDR3 coding sequence is TGTGCCAGTAATGCGGCAGGGGGAGAGACCCAGTACTTC. Based on the CDR3 plus reference TRBV19 and TRBJ2-5, the full variable domain is DGGITQSPKYLFRKEGQNVTLSCEQNLNHDAMYWYRQDPGQGLRLIYYSQIVNDFQKGDIAEGYSVSREKKESFPLTVTSAQKNPTAFYLCASNAAGGETQYFGPGTRLLVL.

The rearrangement uses TRBV5-4 and TRBJ2-2, with TRBD1 identical over 7 bases. V lost 5 bases to trimming and J lost 2 bases; unmatched junction nucleotides: 6. This CDR3 is built from 15 residues. The germline V gene encodes CDR1 SGHNT and CDR2 YYREEE (reference sequence). Here the CDR3 reads CASRLTGPNTGELFF. CDR3 nucleotide sequence: TGTGCCAGCAGATTGACAGGGCCCAACACCGGGGAGCTGTTTTTT. Combining the CDR3 with reference TRBV5-4 and TRBJ2-2 gives the whole variable domain ETGVTQSPTHLIKTRGQQVTLRCSSQSGHNTVSWYQQALGQGPQFIFQYYREEENGRGNFPPRFSGLQFPNYSSELNVNALELDDSALYLCASRLTGPNTGELFFGEGSRLTVL.